Included here is one T cell receptor beta chain sequence, with context. Its antigen is unidentified. The donors were members of the validation cohort, which comprised about 130 subjects and was separate from the first cohort of 666 subjects. Clones were read by immunoSEQ multiplex PCR, and TCRdb kept only the in-frame ones, dropping some. The sample contains 100,000 to 150,000 clones, 89% of which appear only once. Germline V gene lookup returns CDR1 LGHNA and CDR2 YNFKEQ. V lost 4 bases to trimming and J lost 5 bases; unmatched junction nucleotides: 8. The CDR3 consists of 18 residues. This sample is part of a study of cytomegalovirus exposure and HLA in healthy donors. Regarding the study as a whole: For cytomegalovirus status, the classifier reportedly gave diagnoses with high specificity and sensitivity.

Sequencing was done on a sample of PBMCs. The V call is TRBV4-2, the J call TRBJ2-2; the match to TRBD2 covers 15 bases. The receptor was isolated from a woman under 30 in good health and CMV-seronegative. The CDR3 region is CASSPPWTSGRGTGELFF. CDR3 DNA: TGTGCCAGCAGCCCCCCTTGGACTAGCGGGAGGGGGACCGGGGAGCTGTTTTTT.